This entry describes one T cell receptor beta chain. Its antigen is unknown. These data are taken from a study of T cell responses to AZD1222 COVID-19 vaccine. Study summary: Second-dose intervals of approximately 4 or approximately 12 weeks were pooled.

V dropped 6 bases and J dropped 4; count of bases not matched to a gene: 14. CDR3 size: 17 residues. Germline CDR1 reads SGHDT; CDR2 reads YYEEEE. Study-wide points: Receipt of two AZD1222 doses was followed by a rise in Spike-specific TCR breadth and depth.

Using immunoSEQ multiplex PCR, the repertoire was profiled, and TCRdb retains in-frame clones only, with some absent. The sample has more than 150,000 clones, approximately 91% seen once. This chain uses TRBV5-6 with TRBJ2-1, with 9 bases lining up with TRBD2. This receptor was identified in an adult in good health. Material: peripheral blood, obtained on day 0 of AZD1222 vaccination. CDR3 loop: CASKLGSSLAGYNEQFF. The CDR3, as DNA: TGTGCCAGCAAACTCGGGTCCAGCCTAGCGGGGTACAATGAGCAGTTCTTC. The complete variable domain, with remaining parts taken from reference TRBV5-6 and TRBJ2-1, reads DAGVTQSPTHLIKTRGQQVTLRCSPKSGHDTVSWYQQALGQGPQFIFQYYEEEERQRGNFPDRFSGHQFPNYSSELNVNALLLGDSALYLCASKLGSSLAGYNEQFFGPGTRLTVL.